The clone carrying this T cell receptor beta chain was observed at least ten times. The source of the sample is a study of T cells after yellow fever vaccination. Per the germline V gene, CDR1 is LGHNA and CDR2 is YNFKEQ. The CDR3 has 14 amino acids. V gave up 1 base and J gave up 10 bases, with 11 bases separating them. By 5'RACE template switching, TCR cDNA was produced, with a universal primer site and UMIs added in the process. One entry per CDR3 protein results from TCRdb running MiXCR on the 5' RACE reads. This sample has roughly 68,000 distinct CDR3 sequences; approximately 6.1% occur once, and the top ten carry under 45%.

The specimen comprised CD8+ T cells sorted from PBMCs, sampled around 45 days after the first yellow fever vaccination. The genes are TRBV4-2 and TRBJ1-6; D call uncertain. The sequence was collected from a man younger than 30 who received the YFV17D yellow fever vaccine. The CDR3 nucleotides read TGTGCCAGCAGCCAAGTGTCGGAAGACTCACCCCTCCACTTT. Translating gives CASSQVSEDSPLHF.